This T cell receptor beta chain appears in the sequencing data of a study of blood T cell repertoires in COVID-19. Per the original methods: Quantification of nucleated cells was approximated via reference gene primer amplification. Repertoires were generated with immunoSEQ multiplex PCR, while TCRdb's copy carries only in-frame clones and drops some. V, J and clone size are taken as reported in that table, and D and trimming were inferred from the DNA itself. This sample has 70,000 or so clones, with 75% to 90% found just once. Trimming removed 4 bases from V and 3 bases from J, with 10 bases in between. This CDR3 is 15 amino acids long. Germline lookup yields CDR1 SNHLY and CDR2 FYNNEI.

Sequenced material: peripheral blood. The V call is TRBV2, the J call TRBJ1-6; D may be TRBD1 (6 bases). The receptor's source is a woman at least 80 years old with active or convalescent COVID-19. CDR3 in amino acids: CASSGRQDYNSPLHF. DNA for the CDR3: TGTGCCAGCAGTGGACGACAGGACTATAATTCACCCCTCCACTTT.